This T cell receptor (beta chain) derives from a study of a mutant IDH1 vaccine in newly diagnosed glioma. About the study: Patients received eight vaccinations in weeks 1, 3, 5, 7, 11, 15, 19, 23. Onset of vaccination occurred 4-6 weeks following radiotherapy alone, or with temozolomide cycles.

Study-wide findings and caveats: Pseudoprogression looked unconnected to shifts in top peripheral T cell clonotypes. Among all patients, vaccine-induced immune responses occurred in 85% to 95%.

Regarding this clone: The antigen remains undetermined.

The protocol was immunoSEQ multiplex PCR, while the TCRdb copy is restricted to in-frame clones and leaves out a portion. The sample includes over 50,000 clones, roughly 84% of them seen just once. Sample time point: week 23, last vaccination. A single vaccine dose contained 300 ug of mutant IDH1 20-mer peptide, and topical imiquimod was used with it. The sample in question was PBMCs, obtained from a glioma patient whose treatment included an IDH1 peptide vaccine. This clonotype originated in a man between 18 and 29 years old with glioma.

CDR3 sequence reads: CASSPRGSGNSPLHF. The CDR3 region has the DNA TGTGCCAGCTCACCACGAGGCAGCGGAAATTCACCCCTCCACTTT. V gene TRBV18 combines with J gene TRBJ1-6; D gene ambiguous. V lost 1 base to trimming and J lost 7 bases, with 11 bases between them. The germline gives CDR1 KGHSH, CDR2 LQKENI. The CDR3 loop spans 15 amino acids.